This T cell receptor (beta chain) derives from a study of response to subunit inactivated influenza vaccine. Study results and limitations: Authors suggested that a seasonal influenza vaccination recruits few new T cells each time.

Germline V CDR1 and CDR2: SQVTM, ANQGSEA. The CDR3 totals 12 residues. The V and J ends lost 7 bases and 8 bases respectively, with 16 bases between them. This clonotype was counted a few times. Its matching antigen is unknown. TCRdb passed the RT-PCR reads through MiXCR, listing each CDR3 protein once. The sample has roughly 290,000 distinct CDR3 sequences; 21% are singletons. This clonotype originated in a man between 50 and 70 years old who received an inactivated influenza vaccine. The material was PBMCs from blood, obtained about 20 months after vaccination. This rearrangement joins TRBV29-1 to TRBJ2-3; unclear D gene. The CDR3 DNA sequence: TGCAGCGCCATCACCCCCAGTGGTACGCAGTATTTT. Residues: CSAITPSGTQYF.